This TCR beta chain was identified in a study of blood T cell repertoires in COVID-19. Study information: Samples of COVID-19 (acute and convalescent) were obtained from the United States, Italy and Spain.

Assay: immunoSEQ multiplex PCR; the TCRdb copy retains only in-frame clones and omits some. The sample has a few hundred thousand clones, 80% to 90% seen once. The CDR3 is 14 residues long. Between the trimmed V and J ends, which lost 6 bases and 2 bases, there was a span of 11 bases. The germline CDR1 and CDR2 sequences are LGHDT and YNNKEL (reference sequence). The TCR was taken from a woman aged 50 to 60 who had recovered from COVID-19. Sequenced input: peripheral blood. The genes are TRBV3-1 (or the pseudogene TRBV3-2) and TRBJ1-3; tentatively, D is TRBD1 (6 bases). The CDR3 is CASREQGTGNTIYF. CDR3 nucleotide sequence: TGTGCCAGCAGGGAACAGGGAACTGGAAACACCATATATTTT.